This TCR beta chain emerged from a study of CD8 T cells in ankylosing spondylitis. Study conclusions and caveats: What seemed typical of ankylosing spondylitis blood was a TCR beta motif built from several highly homologous variants.

Preparation of TCR beta libraries was done by quantitative 5'-RACE with molecular barcodes. Each CDR3 protein gets one entry after TCRdb re-called the 5' RACE reads with MiXCR. The table shows under 150,000 distinct CDR3 sequences, with approximately 10% occurring only once. V shed 7 bases and J shed 5 bases, with 14 bases lying between them. CDR1 is SQVTM, CDR2 ANQGSEA, per germline. CDR3 length equals 12 residues. This clonotype was counted many times. Its target is unknown. The source is a female donor with ankylosing spondylitis or in good health (not recorded which). The chain has TRBV29-1 and TRBJ2-5; either TRBD1 or TRBD2 may supply D (5 bases each). Sequenced input: blood, either unsorted or a sorted T cell fraction (not recorded which). The DNA for the CDR3 is TGCAGCGACCCGGGACCCGGGGAGACCCAGTACTTC. Protein product: CSDPGPGETQYF.